Below, 24 T cell receptor beta chains from the same sample are listed, as sequenced in a study of blood T cells in healthy people across ages. With a J-beta primer mix and a sample-barcoded 5' primer, a second PCR ran roughly 7 to 11 cycles. TCRdb passed the 5' RACE reads through MiXCR, listing each CDR3 protein once. The sample includes over 550,000 distinct CDR3 sequences, roughly 31% of them seen just once. The sequencing sample was made of blood. The receptors come from a woman at least 80 years old in good health.

J is TRBJ1-1 and V is TRBV5-8; 10 nucleotides line up with TRBD1. The CDR3 sequence is 13 residues long. V lost 3 bases to trimming and J lost 11 bases; unmatched junction nucleotides: 7. In germline, CDR1 is SGHTS, CDR2 YDEGEE. The CDR3 here is CASSYDRGLLAFF. Written as DNA, the CDR3 is TGTGCCAGCAGCTATGACAGGGGGCTGTTGGCTTTCTTT. Full variable domain (remainder filled in from reference TRBV5-8 and TRBJ1-1): EAGVTQSPTHLIKTRGQQATLRCSPISGHTSVYWYQQALGLGLQFLLWYDEGEERNRGNFPPRFSGRQFPNYSSELNVNALELEDSALYLCASSYDRGLLAFFGQGTRLTVV.

This clonotype came up many times. The chain uses TRBV5-1 and TRBJ2-1; D possibly matches TRBD1 or TRBD2 (5 bases each). Germline-derived CDR1 and CDR2 are SGHRS and YFSETQ. CDR3 length: 15 amino acids. Trimming took off 3 bases at V and 3 bases at J, with 13 bases between the two ends. In DNA form, the CDR3 reads TGCGCCAGCAGCTACCGGGACCCCCTCTACAATGAGCAGTTCTTC. This codes for CASSYRDPLYNEQFF. Combining the CDR3 with reference TRBV5-1 and TRBJ2-1 gives the whole variable domain KAGVTQTPRYLIKTRGQQVTLSCSPISGHRSVSWYQQTPGQGLQFLFEYFSETQRNKGNFPGRFSGRQFSNSRSEMNVSTLELGDSALYLCASSYRDPLYNEQFFGPGTRLTVL.

This clonotype occurred many times. A clone one base away is much larger, so this may be a read error. The genes are TRBV6-2 or TRBV6-3 and TRBJ2-1; possibly TRBD1 or TRBD2 for D (5 bases each). The better agreement between TRBJ2-7 and the DNA end casts doubt on the J call. The CDR3 loop spans 14 amino acids. Germline lookup yields CDR1 MNHEY and CDR2 SVGEGT. The CDR3 spells CASRDPGPHNEQYF. CDR3 DNA: TGTGCCAGCAGGGACCCGGGACCCCACAATGAGCAGTACTTC.

The chain links TRBV6-6 to TRBJ1-2, with D hard to call. Trimming took off 2 bases at V and 2 bases at J, with 12 bases between the two ends. Per the germline V gene, CDR1 is MNHNY and CDR2 is SVGAGI (reference sequence). This CDR3 is built from 15 residues. In DNA, the CDR3 is TGTGCCAGCAGTTACACGGCAGACCCAAACTATGGCTACACCTTC. It yields the protein CASSYTADPNYGYTF.

This clonotype was counted ten times or more. This may be a read error, as it is one base from a much larger clone. The chain uses TRBV5-1 and TRBJ2-5, with TRBD2 identical over 7 bases. This CDR3 comprises 16 residues. The J segment lost 5 bases and the V segment lost 4 bases, leaving 14 bases of the junction unmatched. The germline V gene has CDR1 SGHRS and CDR2 YFSETQ. DNA for the CDR3: TGCGCCAGCAGCGTCCAGGGACTACCGTTGTGGGAGACCCAGTACTTC. Amino acids: CASSVQGLPLWETQYF.

V usage is TRBV20-1 and J usage is TRBJ2-7, with 10 bases fitting TRBD1. V was clipped by 5 bases and J by 9 bases; unmatched bases: 19. The germline V gene has CDR1 DFQATT and CDR2 SNEGSKA (reference sequence). The CDR3 contains 16 residues. This CDR3 reads CSAGVPRTGGSNGQYF. The CDR3, as DNA: TGCAGTGCTGGAGTGCCCCGGACAGGGGGATCCAACGGGCAGTACTTC.

This clonotype was picked up one time. With a much larger clone just one base away, this may be a read error. V and J are TRBV4-3 and TRBJ2-7; 8 bases match TRBD2. Germline V gene lookup returns CDR1 LGHNA and CDR2 YSLEER. This CDR3 has 16 residues. The CDR3 DNA reads TGCGCCAGCGGCCATGGGGCTAGCGGGCGCTACAATGAGCAGTACTTC. It encodes CASGHGASGRYNEQYF.

This clonotype came up a few times. The J gene is TRBJ2-1, the V gene TRBV4-2; D is undetermined. The germline CDR1 and CDR2 sequences are LGHNA and YNFKEQ. The CDR3 has 13 residues. V lost 1 base and J 6 bases, leaving 7 bases between the germline ends. The CDR3 region has the DNA TGTGCCAGCAGCCAAGGGTCGGTCAATGAGCAGTTCTTC. Translation: CASSQGSVNEQFF.

This clonotype was counted at least ten times. This rearrangement joins TRBV7-2 to TRBJ2-6; D assignment may be TRBD1 or TRBD2 (6 bases each). Trimming shortened V by 4 bases and J by 1 base, and 14 bases separated the two germline ends. The CDR3 loop spans 17 amino acids. Germline V lookup: CDR1 SGHTA, CDR2 FQGNSA. In nucleotides, the CDR3 is TGTGCCAGCAGCTGGAGGGGGACTTCGTCTGGGGCCAACGTCCTGACTTTC. This gives the protein CASSWRGTSSGANVLTF.

In this sample, this clonotype turned up many times. Mismatch with germline at one junction end may stem from a read error. This chain connects TRBV9 to TRBJ2-7, with D perhaps TRBD1 (6 bases). CDR3 length equals 13 residues. Germline V gene lookup returns CDR1 SGDLS and CDR2 YYNGEE. The CDR3: CDSSSGDSYEQYF. The CDR3 DNA sequence: TGTGACAGCAGCTCAGGGGATTCCTACGAGCAGTACTTC.

For this clonotype: This may be a read error, as it is one base from a much larger clone. The V call is TRBV11-2, the J call TRBJ1-5, with TRBD1 matching over 9 bases. Germline-derived CDR1 and CDR2 are SGHAT and FQNNGV. CDR3 size: 15 residues. Here the CDR3 reads CACSWGTGSNQPQHF. CDR3 bases: TGTGCCTGCAGCTGGGGGACAGGGTCCAATCAGCCCCAGCATTTT.

This clonotype was detected only once. With a much larger clone just one base away, this may be a read error. Because it lacks the conserved phenylalanine or tryptophan at the end, this CDR3 is likely a read error. V is TRBV7-6 and J is TRBJ2-1, with TRBD2 identical over 8 bases. The germline CDR1 and CDR2 sequences are SGHVS and FNYEAQ. Trimming at V came to 5 bases and at J to 2 bases, leaving 5 bases not matched to a gene. The CDR3 is made up of 15 amino acids. CDR3 region: CASSAGGFAYNEQFL. DNA of the CDR3: TGTGCCAGCAGCGCGGGGGGCTTTGCCTACAATGAGCAGTTCTTA.

This clonotype was counted many times. The chain employs TRBV24-1 and TRBJ2-1; 8 bases fit TRBD1. The V gene's germline CDR1 is KGHDR and CDR2 SFDVKD. V dropped 1 base and J dropped 1; count of bases not matched to a gene: 5. The CDR3 covers 17 residues. The CDR3 bases are TGTGCCACCAGTGATTTCGGACAGGGAACTTCCTACAATGAGCAGTTCTTC. It yields the protein CATSDFGQGTSYNEQFF.

This clonotype has just one count. A much larger clone differs by one base, so this may be a read error. A read error is likely, as this CDR3 ends without the conserved phenylalanine or tryptophan. The chain has TRBV7-3 and TRBJ1-2, with a tentative D call TRBD1 (5 bases). The ends were cut back, 0 bases at V and 8 bases at J, with 13 bases in the middle. Germline loops: CDR1 SGHTA, CDR2 FQGTGA. The length of the CDR3 is 14 residues. CDR3 nucleotides: TGTGCCAGCAGCTTAACGACGGGGGTAGGCGGCTACACCGTC. This codes for CASSLTTGVGGYTV.

As to this clonotype: This may arise from a read error, as a much more abundant clone is one base away. J is TRBJ1-2 and V is TRBV28; TRBD1 aligns across 9 bases. The J segment lost 7 bases and the V segment lost 6 bases, leaving 9 bases of the junction unmatched. Germline V gene lookup returns CDR1 MDHEN and CDR2 SYDVKM. CDR3 length: 14 residues. CDR3 in amino acids: CASRSGTGSRGYTF. CDR3 coding DNA: TGTGCCAGCAGGTCCGGGACAGGGTCCCGTGGCTACACCTTC.

V and J are TRBV7-8 and TRBJ2-3, with D uncertain. CDR3 size: 16 residues. Trimming cost V 2 bases and J 2 bases, with 14 bases left between them. Germline V gene lookup returns CDR1 SGHVS and CDR2 FQNEAQ. CDR3 protein: CASSLSHGQVTDTQYF. The CDR3 DNA follows: TGTGCCAGCAGCTTAAGTCACGGGCAGGTCACAGATACGCAGTATTTT.

This chain joins TRBV27 and TRBJ2-5, with D possibly TRBD2 on 6 matching bases. Per germline, CDR1 MNHEY and CDR2 SMNVEV (reference sequence). V gave up 5 bases and J gave up 4 bases, with 20 bases separating them. The CDR3 sequence is 16 residues long. CDR3 nucleotides: TGTGCCAGCAGTGGGGCGGCTAGCGTTAGGCCAGAGACCCAGTACTTC. This codes for CASSGAASVRPETQYF.

As to this clonotype: With a much larger clone just one base away, this may be a read error. The CDR3 loop reads CASSRTDSPNYGYTF. CDR3 DNA sequence: TGCGCCAGCAGCCGGACGGACAGTCCTAACTATGGCTACACCTTC. This sequence joins TRBV4-3 and TRBJ1-2, with D tentatively TRBD1 (6 bases). The V end lost 4 bases, the J end lost 0 bases, and 12 bases lay between the germline ends. The CDR3 consists of 15 residues. The germline V gene has CDR1 LGHNA and CDR2 YSLEER.

Remarks on this clonotype: Possible read error: a much larger clone is one base away. CDR3 region: CASSLNFRYGYTF. The CDR3, as DNA: TGTGCCAGCAGCTTAAATTTCCGCTATGGCTACACCTTC. V gene TRBV7-2 combines with J gene TRBJ1-2; D call uncertain. The CDR3 loop spans 13 amino acids. The V gene lost 2 bases and the J gene lost 4 bases, with 8 bases spanning the gap. CDR1 is SGHTA, CDR2 FQGNSA, per germline.

This clonotype was seen more than once but under ten times. This sequence joins TRBV15 and TRBJ1-6; maybe TRBD1 (5 bases). V dropped 0 bases and J dropped 7 bases, with 19 bases sitting between them. The CDR3 has 18 residues. Per germline, CDR1 LNHNV and CDR2 YYDKDF (reference sequence). DNA for the CDR3: TGTGCCACCAGCAGAGAAGGTGGTCGTGCAGGGATCAATTCACCCCTCCACTTT. Translated, it gives CATSREGGRAGINSPLHF.

This chain connects TRBV7-2 to TRBJ2-3; tentative D call: TRBD1 (5 bases). Germline V CDR1 and CDR2: SGHTA, FQGNSA. Trimming pared 4 bases from V and 6 bases from J, leaving 14 bases between. The length of the CDR3 is 14 residues. The CDR3 reads CASSSTQGRDTQYF. DNA for the CDR3: TGTGCCAGCAGCTCAACCCAGGGCAGGGATACGCAGTATTTT. The full variable domain, in which reference TRBV7-2 and TRBJ2-3 provide the parts outside the CDR3, is GAGVSQSPSNKVTEKGKDVELRCDPISGHTALYWYRQSLGQGLEFLIYFQGNSAPDKSGLPSDRFSAERTGGSVSTLTIQRTQQEDSAVYLCASSSTQGRDTQYFGPGTRLTVL.

The V gene is TRBV7-6, the J gene TRBJ2-2, with D unclear. V was cut by 6 bases and J by 10 bases, with 12 bases left in between. In germline, CDR1 is SGHVS, CDR2 FNYEAQ. The CDR3 loop spans 12 amino acids. The CDR3 nucleotides read TGTGCCAGCAGTTCCCCCTACTCGGAGCTGTTTTTT. Translation gives CASSSPYSELFF.

This clonotype was seen a handful of times. V usage is TRBV20-1 and J usage is TRBJ2-5; 7 bases map to TRBD1. The CDR3 is 14 amino acids. Trimming at V came to 7 bases and at J to 3 bases, leaving 11 bases not matched to a gene. CDR1 and CDR2 (germline): DFQATT, SNEGSKA (reference sequence). The chain's CDR3 is CSVGTGTDEETQYF. The CDR3 nucleotides are TGCAGTGTTGGGACCGGGACAGATGAAGAGACCCAGTACTTC.

This clonotype has a handful of counts. The chain joins TRBV5-1 to TRBJ2-5; 12 nucleotides line up with TRBD1. The DNA end favors TRBJ2-7, so the J call may be wrong. CDR1 and CDR2 (germline): SGHRS, YFSETQ. The CDR3 is 17 amino acids. The CDR3 sequence is CASSLDPTGTGGNEQYF. DNA of the CDR3: TGCGCCAGCAGCTTGGATCCCACCGGGACAGGGGGCAACGAGCAGTACTTC.